This note documents a single T cell receptor (beta chain) sequence. Antigen unknown. Germline CDR1 SQVTM, CDR2 ANQGSEA. The CDR3 has 15 amino acids. Between the trimmed V and J ends, which lost 0 bases and 0 bases, there was a span of 9 bases. This entry belongs to a study of blood T cells in healthy people across ages. Study-level information: The capture of about one barcoded beta molecule per two T cells was achieved by template switching. Study-wide results and caveats: Compared with aged donors, long-lived donors showed fewer expanded clones, suggesting selection.

For the second PCR, which ran for about 6 to 11 cycles, a sample-barcoded 5' primer and a J-beta primer mix were used. TCRdb processed the 5' RACE reads anew with MiXCR; each CDR3 protein has one entry. The sample consists of over a million distinct CDR3 sequences, 45% of them appearing once. The chain carries TRBV29-1 and TRBJ2-4; maybe TRBD2 (5 bases). Material: blood. The clonotype was recovered from a woman aged 60-70 years in good health. The CDR3 reads CSVEDSGRAKNIQYF. CDR3 DNA: TGCAGCGTTGAAGATAGTGGGAGAGCCAAAAACATTCAGTACTTC.